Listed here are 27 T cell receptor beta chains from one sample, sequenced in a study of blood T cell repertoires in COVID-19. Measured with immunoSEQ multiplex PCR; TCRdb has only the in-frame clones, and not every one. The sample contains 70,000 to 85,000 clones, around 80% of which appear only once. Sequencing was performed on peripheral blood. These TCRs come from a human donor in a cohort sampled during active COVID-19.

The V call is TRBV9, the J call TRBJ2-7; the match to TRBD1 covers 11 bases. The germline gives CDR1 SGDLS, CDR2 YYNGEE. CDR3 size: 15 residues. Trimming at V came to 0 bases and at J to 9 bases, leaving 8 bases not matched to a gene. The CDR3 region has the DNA TGTGCCAGCAGCGTAGCGACCGGACAGGGGGCTCCGCAGTACTTC. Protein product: CASSVATGQGAPQYF.

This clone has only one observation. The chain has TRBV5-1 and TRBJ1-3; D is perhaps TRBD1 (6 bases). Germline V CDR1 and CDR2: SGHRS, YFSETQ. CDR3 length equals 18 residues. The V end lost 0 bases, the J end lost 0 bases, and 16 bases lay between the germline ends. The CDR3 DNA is TGCGCCAGCAGCTTGGTTTCGAACAGGGAGAGCTCTGGAAACACCATATATTTT. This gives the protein CASSLVSNRESSGNTIYF.

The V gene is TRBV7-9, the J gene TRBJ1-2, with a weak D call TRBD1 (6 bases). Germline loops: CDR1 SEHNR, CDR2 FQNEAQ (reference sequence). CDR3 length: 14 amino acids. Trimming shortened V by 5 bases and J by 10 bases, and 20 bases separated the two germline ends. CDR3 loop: CASSIPGQTPLYTF. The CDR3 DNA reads TGTGCCAGCAGCATCCCGGGACAAACCCCCCTCTACACCTTC.

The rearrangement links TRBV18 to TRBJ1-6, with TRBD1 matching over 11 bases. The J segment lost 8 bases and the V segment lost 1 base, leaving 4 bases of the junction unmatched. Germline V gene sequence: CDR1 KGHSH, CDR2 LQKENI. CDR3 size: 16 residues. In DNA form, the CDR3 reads TGTGCCAGCTCACCACTACCGGGACAGGGGGATTCACCCCTCCACTTT. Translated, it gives CASSPLPGQGDSPLHF.

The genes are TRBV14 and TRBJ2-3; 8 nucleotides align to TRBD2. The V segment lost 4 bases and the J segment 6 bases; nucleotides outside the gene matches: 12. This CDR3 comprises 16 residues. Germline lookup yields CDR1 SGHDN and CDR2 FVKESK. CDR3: CASSLLRGVPFDTQYF. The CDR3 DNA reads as TGTGCCAGCAGCCTCCTGCGGGGGGTCCCGTTTGATACGCAGTATTTT.

CDR3 region: CASSLSGVGTDTQYF. In DNA, the CDR3 is TGTGCCAGCAGTTTGTCAGGGGTGGGCACAGATACGCAGTATTTT. The chain is built from TRBV28 and TRBJ2-3, with D possibly being TRBD1 (6 bases). This CDR3 spans 15 amino acids. Germline V gene sequence: CDR1 MDHEN, CDR2 SYDVKM. Trimming cost V 3 bases and J 1 base, with 11 bases left between them. Complete variable domain (other parts from reference TRBV28 and TRBJ2-3): DVKVTQSSRYLVKRTGEKVFLECVQDMDHENMFWYRQDPGLGLRLIYFSYDVKMKEKGDIPEGYSVSREKKERFSLILESASTNQTSMYLCASSLSGVGTDTQYFGPGTRLTVL.

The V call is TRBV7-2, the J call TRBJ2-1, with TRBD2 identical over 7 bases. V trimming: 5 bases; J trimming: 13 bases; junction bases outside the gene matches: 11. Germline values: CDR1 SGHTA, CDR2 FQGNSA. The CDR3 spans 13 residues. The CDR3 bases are TGTGCCAGCAGCCTAAGGAGCGGGGAGGGTCAGTTCTTC. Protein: CASSLRSGEGQFF.

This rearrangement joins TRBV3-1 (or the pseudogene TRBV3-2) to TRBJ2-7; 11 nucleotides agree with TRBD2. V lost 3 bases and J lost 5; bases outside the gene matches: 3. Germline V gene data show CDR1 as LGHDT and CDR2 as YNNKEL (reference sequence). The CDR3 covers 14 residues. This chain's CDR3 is CASSQLAGGDEQYF. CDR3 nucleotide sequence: TGTGCCAGCAGCCAGCTAGCGGGGGGCGACGAGCAGTACTTC.

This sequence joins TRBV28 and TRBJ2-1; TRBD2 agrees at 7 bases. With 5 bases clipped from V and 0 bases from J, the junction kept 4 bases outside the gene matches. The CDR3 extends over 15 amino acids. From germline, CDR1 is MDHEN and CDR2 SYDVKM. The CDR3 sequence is CASSTGGVSYNEQFF. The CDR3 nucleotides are TGTGCCAGCAGTACTGGGGGGGTCTCCTACAATGAGCAGTTCTTC.

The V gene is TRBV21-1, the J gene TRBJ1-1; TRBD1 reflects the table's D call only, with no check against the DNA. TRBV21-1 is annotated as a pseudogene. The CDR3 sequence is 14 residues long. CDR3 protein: CASSPDRYGNEAFF. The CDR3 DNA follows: TGTGCCAGCAGCCCGGACAGGTACGGGAATGAAGCTTTCTTT.

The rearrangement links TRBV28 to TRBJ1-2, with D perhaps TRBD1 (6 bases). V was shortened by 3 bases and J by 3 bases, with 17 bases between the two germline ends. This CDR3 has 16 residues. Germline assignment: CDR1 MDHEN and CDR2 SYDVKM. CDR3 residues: CASSFRAWSGDYGYTF. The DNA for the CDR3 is TGTGCCAGCAGTTTCCGGGCCTGGTCAGGGGACTATGGCTACACCTTC.

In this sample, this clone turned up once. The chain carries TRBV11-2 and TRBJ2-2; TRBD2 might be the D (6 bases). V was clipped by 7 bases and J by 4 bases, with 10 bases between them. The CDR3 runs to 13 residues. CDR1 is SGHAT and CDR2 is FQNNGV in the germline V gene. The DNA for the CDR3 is TGTGCCAGCACGGGGGAAGGCACCGGGGAGCTGTTTTTT. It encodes CASTGEGTGELFF.

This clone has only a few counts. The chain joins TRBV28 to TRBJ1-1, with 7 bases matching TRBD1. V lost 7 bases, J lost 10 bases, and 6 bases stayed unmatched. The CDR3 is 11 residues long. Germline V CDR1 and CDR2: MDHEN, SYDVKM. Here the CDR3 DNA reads TGTGCCAGCATCAGGGGGTCGGGAGCTTTCTTT. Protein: CASIRGSGAFF.

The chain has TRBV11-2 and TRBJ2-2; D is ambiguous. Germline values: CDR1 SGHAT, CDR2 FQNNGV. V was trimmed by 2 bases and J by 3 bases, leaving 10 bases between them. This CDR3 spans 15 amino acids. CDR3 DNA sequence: TGTGCCAGCAGCTTAACCATGGGCGACACCGGGGAGCTGTTTTTT. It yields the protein CASSLTMGDTGELFF. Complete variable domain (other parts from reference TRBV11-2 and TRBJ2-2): EAGVAQSPRYKIIEKRQSVAFWCNPISGHATLYWYQQILGQGPKLLIQFQNNGVVDDSQLPKDRFSAERLKGVDSTLKIQPAKLEDSAVYLCASSLTMGDTGELFFGEGSRLTVL.

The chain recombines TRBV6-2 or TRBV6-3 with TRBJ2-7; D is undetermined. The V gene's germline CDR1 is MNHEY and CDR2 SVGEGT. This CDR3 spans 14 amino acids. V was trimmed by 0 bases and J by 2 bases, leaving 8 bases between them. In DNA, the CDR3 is TGTGCCAGCAGTTACTCGTACAGTACCTACGAGCAGTACTTC. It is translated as CASSYSYSTYEQYF.

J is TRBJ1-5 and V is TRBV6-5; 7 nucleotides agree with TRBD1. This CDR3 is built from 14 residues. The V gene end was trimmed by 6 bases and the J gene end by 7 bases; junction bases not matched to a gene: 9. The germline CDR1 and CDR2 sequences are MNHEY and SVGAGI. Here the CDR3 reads CASSRTGVRQPQHF. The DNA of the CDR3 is TGTGCCAGCAGCCGAACAGGGGTCAGGCAGCCCCAGCATTTT.

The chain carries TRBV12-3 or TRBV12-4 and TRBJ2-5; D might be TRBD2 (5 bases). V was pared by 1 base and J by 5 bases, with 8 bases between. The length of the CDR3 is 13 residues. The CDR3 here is CASSLGGAETQYF. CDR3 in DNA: TGTGCCAGCAGTTTAGGGGGAGCGGAGACCCAGTACTTC.

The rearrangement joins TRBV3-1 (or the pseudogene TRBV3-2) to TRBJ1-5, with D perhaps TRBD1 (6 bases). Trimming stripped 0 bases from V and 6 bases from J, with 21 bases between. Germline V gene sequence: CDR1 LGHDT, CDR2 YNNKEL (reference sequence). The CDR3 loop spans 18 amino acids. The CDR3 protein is CASSQDQGRGSFGQPQHF. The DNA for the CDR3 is TGTGCCAGCAGCCAAGATCAGGGGCGCGGGAGTTTCGGTCAGCCCCAGCATTTT.

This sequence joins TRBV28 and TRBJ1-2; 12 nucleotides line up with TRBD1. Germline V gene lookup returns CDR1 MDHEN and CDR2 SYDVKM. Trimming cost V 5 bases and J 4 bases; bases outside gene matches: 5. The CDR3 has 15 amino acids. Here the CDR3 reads CASSRPGQGAYGYTF. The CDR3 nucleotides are TGTGCCAGCAGTAGACCGGGACAGGGGGCCTATGGCTACACCTTC.

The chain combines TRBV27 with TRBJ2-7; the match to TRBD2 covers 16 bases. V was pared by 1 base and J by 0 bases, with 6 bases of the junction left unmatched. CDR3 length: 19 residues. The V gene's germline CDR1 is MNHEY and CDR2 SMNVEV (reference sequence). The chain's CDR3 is CASSLFGTSGGAGSYEQYF. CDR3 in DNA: TGTGCCAGCAGTTTATTTGGGACTAGCGGGGGGGCGGGCTCCTACGAGCAGTACTTC.

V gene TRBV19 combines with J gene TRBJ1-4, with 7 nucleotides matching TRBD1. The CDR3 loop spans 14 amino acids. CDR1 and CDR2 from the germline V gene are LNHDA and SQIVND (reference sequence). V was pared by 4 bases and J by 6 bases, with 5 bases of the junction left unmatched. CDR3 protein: CASSTRGRDEKLFF. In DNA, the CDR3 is TGTGCCAGTAGTACTAGGGGGCGCGATGAAAAACTGTTTTTT.

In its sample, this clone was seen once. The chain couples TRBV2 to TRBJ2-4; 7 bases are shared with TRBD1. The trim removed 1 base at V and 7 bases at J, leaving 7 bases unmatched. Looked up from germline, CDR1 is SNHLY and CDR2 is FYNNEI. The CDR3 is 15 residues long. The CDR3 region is CASSEGQGIKNIQYF. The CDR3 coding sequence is TGTGCCAGCAGTGAAGGACAGGGCATTAAGAACATTCAGTACTTC.

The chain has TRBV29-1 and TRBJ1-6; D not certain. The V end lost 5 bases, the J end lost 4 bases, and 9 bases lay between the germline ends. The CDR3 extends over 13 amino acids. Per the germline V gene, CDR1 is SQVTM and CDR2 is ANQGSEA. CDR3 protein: CSVRVDYNSPLHF. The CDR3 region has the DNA TGCAGCGTTCGGGTTGATTATAATTCACCCCTCCACTTT.

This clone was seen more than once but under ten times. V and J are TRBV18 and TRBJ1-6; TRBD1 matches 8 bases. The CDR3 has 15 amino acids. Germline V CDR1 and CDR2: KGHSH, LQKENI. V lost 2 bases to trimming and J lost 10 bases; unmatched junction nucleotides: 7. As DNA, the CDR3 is TGTGCCAGCTCACCATCAGTACAGGGGGGCTCACCCCTCCACTTT. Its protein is CASSPSVQGGSPLHF.

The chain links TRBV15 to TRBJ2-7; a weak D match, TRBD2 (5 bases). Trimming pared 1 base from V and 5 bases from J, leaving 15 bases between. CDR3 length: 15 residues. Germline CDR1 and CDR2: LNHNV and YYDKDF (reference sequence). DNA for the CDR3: TGTGCCACCAGCAGAGTTAGGGAGTCGGTCAACGAGCAGTACTTC. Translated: CATSRVRESVNEQYF.

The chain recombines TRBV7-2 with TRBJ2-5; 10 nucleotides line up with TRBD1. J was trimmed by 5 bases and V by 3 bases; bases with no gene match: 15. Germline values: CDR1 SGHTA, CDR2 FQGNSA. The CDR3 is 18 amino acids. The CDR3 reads CASSLQFPGTGARETQYF. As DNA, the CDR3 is TGTGCCAGCAGCTTGCAATTCCCCGGGACAGGGGCTCGTGAGACCCAGTACTTC.

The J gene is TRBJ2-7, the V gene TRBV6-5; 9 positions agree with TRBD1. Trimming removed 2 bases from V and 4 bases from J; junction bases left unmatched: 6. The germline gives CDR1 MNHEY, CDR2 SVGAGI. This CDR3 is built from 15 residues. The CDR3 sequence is CASSYVPTGGYEQYF. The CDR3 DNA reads TGTGCCAGCAGTTACGTACCGACAGGGGGGTACGAGCAGTACTTC.